The 5 T cell receptor beta chains reported below all come from one sample, sequenced in a study of T cell responses to AZD1222 COVID-19 vaccine. Assay used: immunoSEQ multiplex PCR; TCRdb lists only in-frame clones, some missing. The profile shows 79,000 or so clones, 60% to 85% of them singletons. This material consisted of peripheral blood, taken 28 days after the second dose of the MenACWY control vaccine. The receptors here all came from an adult who received the MenACWY meningococcal vaccine as a control.

The chain has TRBV6-5 and TRBJ1-3; tentative D call: TRBD1 (6 bases). CDR3 length equals 16 residues. Between the trimmed V and J ends, which lost 3 bases and 4 bases, there was a span of 16 bases. Germline V gene sequence: CDR1 MNHEY, CDR2 SVGAGI. Here the CDR3 DNA reads TGTGCCAGCAGTTATCCACAGGGAAGTACAGGAAACACCATATATTTT. This codes for CASSYPQGSTGNTIYF.

This clone was counted only a few times. V is TRBV30 and J is TRBJ2-1; 12 bases are shared with TRBD2. The CDR3 is 16 residues long. The germline gives CDR1 GTSNPN, CDR2 SVGIG (reference sequence). V lost 1 base and J lost 6; bases outside the gene matches: 7. The DNA of the CDR3 is TGTGCCTGGAGTGCTCCCACTAGCGGGAGGAGCAATGAGCAGTTCTTC. Protein: CAWSAPTSGRSNEQFF.

This rearrangement joins TRBV20-1 to TRBJ2-7; no clear D. V lost 5 bases and J 6 bases, leaving 11 bases between the germline ends. Germline assignment: CDR1 DFQATT and CDR2 SNEGSKA (reference sequence). The CDR3 totals 11 residues. CDR3 protein: CSARPVFEQYF. CDR3 DNA: TGCAGTGCTCGTCCAGTTTTCGAGCAGTACTTC.

The rearrangement joins TRBV6-5 to TRBJ2-7; D is unclear. CDR1 and CDR2 from the germline V gene are MNHEY and SVGAGI. The V and J ends lost 0 bases and 0 bases respectively, with 12 bases between them. The CDR3 has 16 residues. This CDR3 reads CASSYSNEHSSYEQYF. CDR3 DNA: TGTGCCAGCAGTTACTCGAACGAGCATAGCTCCTACGAGCAGTACTTC.

The chain employs TRBV6-5 and TRBJ1-6; 7 nucleotides align to TRBD1. After removal of 7 bases from V and 9 bases from J, the junction contained 9 bases not matched to a gene. This CDR3 region has 14 residues. Germline CDR1 MNHEY, CDR2 SVGAGI. CDR3 sequence: CASKTQGYSSPLHF. For the CDR3, the DNA is TGTGCCAGCAAGACACAGGGGTACTCTTCACCCCTCCACTTT.